Listed below are T cell receptor beta chains from one sample, sequenced in a study of cytomegalovirus exposure and HLA in healthy donors. Generated by immunoSEQ multiplex PCR, the TCRdb table keeps only in-frame clones and is missing some. The profile shows approximately 65,000 clones, approximately 92% of them singletons. The sequenced sample was PBMCs. These receptor sequences come from a man aged 18 to 35 in good health and CMV-seropositive. CDR3s include the opening cysteine and the closing phenylalanine or tryptophan. D genes are given only for firm matches. Size tells how often a clone was seen (once, few, many) or the class of an expanded clone, and some rows leave it out.

J: TRBJ2-7; D: TRBD1; V: TRBV9; size: .; CDR3: CASSVRTGGYYEQYF; DNA: TGTGCCAGCAGCGTCAGGACAGGGGGCTACTACGAGCAGTACTTC
J: TRBJ2-7; D: TRBD2; V: TRBV11-2; size: .; CDR3: CASRSPGNRGLADYEQYF; DNA: TGTGCCAGCAGGTCCCCGGGAAACAGGGGACTAGCGGACTACGAGCAGTACTTC
J: TRBJ2-1; D: .; V: TRBV10-1; size: .; CDR3: CASSDGSYNEQFF; DNA: TGCGCCAGCAGTGACGGCTCCTACAATGAGCAGTTCTTC
J: TRBJ1-5; D: TRBD1; V: TRBV6-5; size: .; CDR3: CASKNRGRDQPQHF; DNA: TGTGCCAGCAAGAACAGGGGGAGAGATCAGCCCCAGCATTTT
J: TRBJ1-1; D: .; V: TRBV19; size: few; CDR3: CASSRGGGVNTEAFF; DNA: TGTGCCAGTAGTCGTGGGGGAGGGGTGAACACTGAAGCTTTCTTT
J: TRBJ1-1; D: TRBD1; V: TRBV28; size: .; CDR3: CASSWGDRRNTEAFF; DNA: TGTGCCAGCAGTTGGGGGGACAGGAGGAACACTGAAGCTTTCTTT
J: TRBJ2-1; D: .; V: TRBV15; size: .; CDR3: CATSSDVGSSYNEQFF; DNA: TGTGCCACCAGCAGTGATGTCGGGAGCTCCTACAATGAGCAGTTCTTC
J: TRBJ2-7; D: .; V: TRBV7-9; size: once; CDR3: CASSLRTAVPYEQYF; DNA: TGTGCCAGCAGTCTTAGGACAGCCGTACCCTACGAGCAGTACTTC
J: TRBJ1-3; D: .; V: TRBV6-5; size: once; CDR3: CASSPLQGAGNTIYF; DNA: TGTGCCAGCAGTCCTCTTCAAGGGGCCGGAAACACCATATATTTT
J: TRBJ2-7; D: .; V: TRBV5-4; size: .; CDR3: CASSSTKGGVLYF; DNA: TGTGCCAGCAGCTCAACAAAAGGGGGGGTGCTGTACTTC
J: TRBJ1-1; D: .; V: TRBV30; size: .; CDR3: CAWRQVEAFF; DNA: TGTGCCTGGAGACAGGTTGAAGCTTTCTTT
J: TRBJ2-1; D: TRBD1; V: TRBV27; size: .; CDR3: CASRPGQLWEQFF; DNA: TGTGCCAGCAGGCCGGGACAGCTTTGGGAGCAGTTCTTC
J: TRBJ2-7; D: TRBD1; V: TRBV27; size: .; CDR3: CASSLSPPWPGQQITYEQYF; DNA: TGTGCCAGCAGTTTATCCCCCCCCTGGCCGGGACAGCAAATTACCTACGAGCAGTACTTC
J: TRBJ1-2; D: .; V: TRBV11-2; size: .; CDR3: CASSPGGGYTF; DNA: TGTGCCAGCAGCCCGGGGGGCGGCTACACCTTC
J: TRBJ1-5; D: .; V: TRBV28; size: .; CDR3: CASSLSAGDPGRNQPQHF; DNA: TGTGCCAGCAGTTTAAGTGCGGGGGACCCTGGCCGCAATCAGCCCCAGCATTTT
J: TRBJ2-7; D: .; V: TRBV14; size: once; CDR3: CASSTTSYEQYF; DNA: TGTGCCAGCAGCACGACTAGTTACGAGCAGTACTTC
J: TRBJ2-3; D: .; V: TRBV7-2; size: .; CDR3: CASSLVVLRDTDTQYF; DNA: TGTGCCAGCAGCTTAGTAGTTCTGCGGGACACAGATACGCAGTATTTT
J: TRBJ2-2; D: .; V: TRBV18; size: .; CDR3: CASSPRRERGNTGELFF; DNA: TGTGCCAGCTCACCACGAAGGGAAAGGGGGAACACCGGGGAGCTGTTTTTT
J: TRBJ1-3; D: .; V: TRBV29-1; size: .; CDR3: CSVAGGVTNTIYF; DNA: TGCAGCGTGGCCGGGGGGGTTACGAACACCATATATTTT
J: TRBJ2-5; D: TRBD1; V: TRBV18; size: .; CDR3: CASSRDRRRGTQYF; DNA: TGTGCCAGCTCTCGGGACAGGCGGAGGGGGACCCAGTACTTC
J: TRBJ2-7; D: .; V: TRBV5-1; size: .; CDR3: CASSPGGVGYEQYF; DNA: TGCGCCAGCAGCCCTGGAGGGGTCGGATACGAGCAGTACTTC
J: TRBJ2-2; D: .; V: TRBV6-4; size: .; CDR3: CASTPGDGTGELFF; DNA: TGTGCCAGCACCCCAGGGGACGGGACCGGGGAGCTGTTTTTT
J: TRBJ2-3; D: .; V: TRBV30; size: .; CDR3: CAWLLDDTQYF; DNA: TGTGCCTGGTTACTAGACGATACGCAGTATTTT
J: TRBJ1-2; D: .; V: TRBV6-5; size: .; CDR3: CASRKHGYGYTF; DNA: TGTGCCAGCAGAAAACATGGCTATGGCTACACCTTC
J: TRBJ2-5; D: .; V: TRBV7-9; size: .; CDR3: CASSSTDSPTTQYF; DNA: TGTGCCAGCAGCTCAACCGACTCCCCAACGACCCAGTACTTC
J: TRBJ1-1; D: .; V: TRBV5-4; size: .; CDR3: CAHTPPGGKTEAFF; DNA: TGTGCCCACACCCCCCCGGGGGGGAAAACTGAAGCTTTCTTT
J: TRBJ2-7; D: TRBD2; V: TRBV6-6; size: .; CDR3: CASSSLLAGSSYEQYF; DNA: TGTGCCAGCAGTAGCCTCCTAGCGGGGAGCTCCTACGAGCAGTACTTC
J: TRBJ2-1; D: TRBD2; V: TRBV4-1; size: .; CDR3: CASSPAVTGTSGYNEQFF; DNA: TGCGCCAGCAGCCCAGCTGTAACCGGGACTAGCGGATACAATGAGCAGTTCTTC
J: TRBJ1-4; D: .; V: TRBV6-6; size: .; CDR3: CASSPGGNNEKLFF; DNA: TGTGCCAGCAGTCCCGGGGGAAACAATGAAAAACTGTTTTTT
J: TRBJ2-1; D: TRBD1; V: TRBV5-5; size: .; CDR3: CASSSGGDRRYNEQFF; DNA: TGTGCCAGCAGCTCCGGAGGGGACAGGAGATACAATGAGCAGTTCTTC
J: TRBJ2-7; D: .; V: TRBV4-1; size: .; CDR3: CASSQGPVEGYEQYF; DNA: TGCGCCAGCAGCCAAGGGCCCGTCGAGGGTTACGAGCAGTACTTC
J: TRBJ2-5; D: .; V: TRBV14; size: .; CDR3: CASSQVGGPQETQYF; DNA: TGTGCCAGCAGCCAAGTTGGCGGGCCCCAAGAGACCCAGTACTTC
J: TRBJ1-4; D: .; V: TRBV9; size: .; CDR3: CASSARGHSGEKLFF; DNA: TGTGCCAGCAGCGCCCGGGGACATTCGGGGGAAAAACTGTTTTTT
J: TRBJ2-2; D: TRBD2; V: TRBV27; size: .; CDR3: CASSSGTRGTGELFF; DNA: TGTGCCAGCAGTTCCGGGACTAGAGGGACCGGGGAGCTGTTTTTT
J: TRBJ1-3; D: .; V: TRBV19; size: .; CDR3: CASRMRGAGDSGNTIYF; DNA: TGTGCCAGTAGAATGCGTGGTGCGGGCGACTCTGGAAACACCATATATTTT
J: TRBJ2-7; D: TRBD2; V: TRBV30; size: .; CDR3: CAWSVGLAGAYEQYF; DNA: TGTGCCTGGAGTGTAGGGCTAGCGGGAGCCTACGAGCAGTACTTC
J: TRBJ1-3; D: .; V: TRBV5-4; size: .; CDR3: CASTYQQESGNTIYF; DNA: TGTGCCAGCACCTACCAACAGGAGTCAGGAAACACCATATATTTT
J: TRBJ2-7; D: TRBD2; V: TRBV9; size: .; CDR3: CASSGTSTTREQYF; DNA: TGTGCCAGCAGCGGGACTAGCACGACGCGGGAGCAGTACTTC
J: TRBJ1-5; D: TRBD1; V: TRBV9; size: .; CDR3: CASSVGGDSRQPQHF; DNA: TGTGCCAGCAGCGTAGGTGGGGACAGTAGACAGCCCCAGCATTTT
J: TRBJ2-1; D: .; V: TRBV19; size: .; CDR3: CASSISGSGRSNEQFF; DNA: TGTGCCAGTAGTATTAGTGGCAGCGGTAGGTCCAATGAGCAGTTCTTC
J: TRBJ1-1; D: TRBD1; V: TRBV28; size: .; CDR3: CASSRTGFGTEAFF; DNA: TGTGCCAGCAGTCGGACAGGGTTTGGCACTGAAGCTTTCTTT
J: TRBJ2-7; D: .; V: TRBV6-6; size: .; CDR3: CASSGGTSTRSYEQYF; DNA: TGTGCCAGCAGCGGGGGAACTAGCACGCGCTCCTACGAGCAGTACTTC
J: TRBJ2-3; D: TRBD2; V: TRBV7-3; size: .; CDR3: CASSAGLAGATDTQYF; DNA: TGTGCCAGCAGCGCGGGACTAGCGGGAGCAACAGATACGCAGTATTTT
J: TRBJ2-5; D: TRBD2; V: TRBV28; size: .; CDR3: CASRIAGQLGETQYF; DNA: TGTGCCAGCCGAATAGCGGGACAATTGGGAGAGACCCAGTACTTC
J: TRBJ1-3; D: TRBD1; V: TRBV18; size: .; CDR3: CASSLSAGGFGNTIYF; DNA: TGTGCCAGCTCACTTTCGGCAGGGGGCTTTGGAAACACCATATATTTT
J: TRBJ1-4; D: .; V: TRBV5-6; size: .; CDR3: CASISGLGGEKLFF; DNA: TGTGCCAGCATCTCCGGCCTAGGGGGTGAAAAACTGTTTTTT
J: TRBJ2-2; D: TRBD1; V: TRBV29-1; size: once; CDR3: CSGQGADTGELFF; DNA: TGCAGCGGTCAGGGGGCGGACACCGGGGAGCTGTTTTTT